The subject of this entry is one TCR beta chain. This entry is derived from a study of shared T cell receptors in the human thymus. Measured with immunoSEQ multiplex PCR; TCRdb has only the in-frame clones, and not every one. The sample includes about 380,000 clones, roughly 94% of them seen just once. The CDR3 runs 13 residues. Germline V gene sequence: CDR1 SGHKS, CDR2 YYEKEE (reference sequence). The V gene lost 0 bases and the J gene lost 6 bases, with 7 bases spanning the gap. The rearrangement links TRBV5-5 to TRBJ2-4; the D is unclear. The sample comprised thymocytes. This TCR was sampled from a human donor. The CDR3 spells CASSLGSLNIQYF. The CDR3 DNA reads TGTGCCAGCAGCTTGGGGTCGTTAAACATTCAGTACTTC.